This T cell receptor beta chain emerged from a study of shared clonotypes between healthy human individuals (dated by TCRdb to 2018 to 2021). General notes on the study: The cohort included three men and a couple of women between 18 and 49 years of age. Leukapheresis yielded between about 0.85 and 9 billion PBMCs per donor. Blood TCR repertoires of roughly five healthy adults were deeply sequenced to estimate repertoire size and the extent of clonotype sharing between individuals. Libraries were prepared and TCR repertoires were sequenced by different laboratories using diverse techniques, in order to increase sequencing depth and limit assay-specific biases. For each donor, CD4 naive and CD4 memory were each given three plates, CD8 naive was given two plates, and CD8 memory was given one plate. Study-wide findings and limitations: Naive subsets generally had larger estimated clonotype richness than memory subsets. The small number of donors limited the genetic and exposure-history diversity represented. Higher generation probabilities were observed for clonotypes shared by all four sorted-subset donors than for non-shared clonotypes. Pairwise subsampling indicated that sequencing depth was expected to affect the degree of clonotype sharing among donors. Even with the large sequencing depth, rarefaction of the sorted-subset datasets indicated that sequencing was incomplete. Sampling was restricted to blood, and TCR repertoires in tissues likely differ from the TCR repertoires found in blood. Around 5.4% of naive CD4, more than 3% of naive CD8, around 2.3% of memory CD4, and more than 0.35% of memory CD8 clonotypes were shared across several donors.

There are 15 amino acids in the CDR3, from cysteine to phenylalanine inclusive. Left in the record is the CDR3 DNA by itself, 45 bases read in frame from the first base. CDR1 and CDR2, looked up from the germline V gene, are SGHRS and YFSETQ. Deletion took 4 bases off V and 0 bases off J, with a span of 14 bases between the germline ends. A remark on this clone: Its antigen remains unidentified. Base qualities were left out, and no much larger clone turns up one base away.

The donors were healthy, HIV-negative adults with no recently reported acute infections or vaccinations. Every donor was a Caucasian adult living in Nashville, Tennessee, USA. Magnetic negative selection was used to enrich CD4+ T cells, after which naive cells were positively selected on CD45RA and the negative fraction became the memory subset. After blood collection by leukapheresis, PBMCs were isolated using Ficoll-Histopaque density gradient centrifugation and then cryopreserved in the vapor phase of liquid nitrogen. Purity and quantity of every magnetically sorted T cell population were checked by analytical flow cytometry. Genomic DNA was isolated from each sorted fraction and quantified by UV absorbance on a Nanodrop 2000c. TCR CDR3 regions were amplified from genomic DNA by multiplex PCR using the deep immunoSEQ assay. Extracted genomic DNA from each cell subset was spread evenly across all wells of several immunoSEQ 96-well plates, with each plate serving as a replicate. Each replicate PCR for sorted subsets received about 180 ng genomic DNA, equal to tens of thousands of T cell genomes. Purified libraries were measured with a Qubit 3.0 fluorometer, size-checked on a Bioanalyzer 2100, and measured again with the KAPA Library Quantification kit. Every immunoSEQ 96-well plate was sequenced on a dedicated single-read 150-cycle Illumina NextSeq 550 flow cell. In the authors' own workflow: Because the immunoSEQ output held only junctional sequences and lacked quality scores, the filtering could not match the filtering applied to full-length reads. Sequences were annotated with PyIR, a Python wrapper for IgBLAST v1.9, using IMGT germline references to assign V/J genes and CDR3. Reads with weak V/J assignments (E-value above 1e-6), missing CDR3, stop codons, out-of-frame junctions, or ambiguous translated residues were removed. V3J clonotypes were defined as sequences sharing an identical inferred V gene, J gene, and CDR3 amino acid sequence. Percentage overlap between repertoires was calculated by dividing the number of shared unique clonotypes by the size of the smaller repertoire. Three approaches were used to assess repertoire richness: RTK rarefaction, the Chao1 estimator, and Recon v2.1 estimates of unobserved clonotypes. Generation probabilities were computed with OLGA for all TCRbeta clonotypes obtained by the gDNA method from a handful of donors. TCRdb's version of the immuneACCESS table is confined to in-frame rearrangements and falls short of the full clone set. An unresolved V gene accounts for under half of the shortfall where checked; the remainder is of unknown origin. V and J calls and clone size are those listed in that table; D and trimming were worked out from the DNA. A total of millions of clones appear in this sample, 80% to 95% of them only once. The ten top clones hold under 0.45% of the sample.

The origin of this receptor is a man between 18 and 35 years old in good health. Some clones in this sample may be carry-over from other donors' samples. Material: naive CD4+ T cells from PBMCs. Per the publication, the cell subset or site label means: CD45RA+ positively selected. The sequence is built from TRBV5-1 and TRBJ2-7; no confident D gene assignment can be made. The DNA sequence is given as TGCGCCAGCAGCCCGGGCCCGGTTATCTCCTACGAGCAGTACTTC. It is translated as CASSPGPVISYEQYF.